This record concerns one TCR beta chain sequence. No antigen is known for it. Nothing much larger sits one base from this clone, and base qualities are not available. High-throughput TCR beta sequencing profiled peripheral blood CD8+ and CD4+ T cells from healthy donors, Susac syndrome patients and multiple sclerosis patients. The multiple sclerosis controls were treatment-naive patients who had stable or active relapsing-remitting disease and met the revised McDonald criteria. CD8+ TEMRA cells were enriched by FACS, while bulk CD8+ and CD4+ T cells were purified by magnetic negative isolation. Blood was drawn into EDTA tubes, processed within 24 hours, and PBMCs were isolated by density gradient centrifugation. PBMCs intended for TCR sequencing were cryopreserved in liquid nitrogen and were subsequently thawed in a 37 degrees C water bath. A purity of at least 90% was achieved for sorted or isolated CD4+, CD8+ and CD8+ TEMRA cells.

This entry is derived from a study of CD8 T cells in Susac syndrome (dated by TCRdb to about 2019). Turning to the overall study: Whether CD8+ T cell activation and differentiation in Susac syndrome was antigen driven was tested using repertoire sequencing.

Overall results and qualifications from the work: The number of individuals in the TCR sequencing and HLA analysis was recognized as being relatively small.

RNA was extracted with the RNeasy kit and roughly 0.45 to 1 ug was reverse transcribed using random hexamers. The immunoSEQ multiplex PCR assay, which covers 54 Vbeta and 13 Jbeta segments, was used to amplify TCR beta CDR3 regions. To correct PCR amplification bias, a synthetic template baseline was used for both primer optimization and computational correction. Processing in the source paper ran as follows. Reads were annotated to V, D and J genes per IMGT and analyzed with immunoSEQ Analyzer, keeping only productive sequences. To calculate clonality, Shannon entropy was normalized by log2 of the number of productive unique sequences and then subtracted from one. Public and private clones were assessed among the 100 most prevalent clones of each patient and control. Clones were defined as Susac-specific if absent from the healthy and MS cohorts, from more than 900 published viral clones and from other ImmuneACCESS disease sequences. TCRdb handled the public reads itself, with Q25 trimming in fastp and clone calling in MiXCR, and kept productive beta chains. One record per CDR3 amino acid sequence lists the most common genes and DNA. TCRdb, not the original authors, processed these V and J calls. The sample includes about 210,000 distinct CDR3 sequences, with around 95% observed a single time. Together, the top ten hold approximately 0.075% of the sample.

V was cut back by 1 base and J by 6 bases, leaving a gap of 12 bases between them. Per the germline V gene (reference sequence), DFQATT is the CDR1 and SNEGSKA is the CDR2. The CDR3 spans 13 residues, from the cysteine through the phenylalanine. Of all the DNA, just the CDR3 is kept, 39 bases in frame from base 1. Sequencing was carried out using CD4+ T cells from PBMCs. This clonotype originated in a human donor with multiple sclerosis. The chain joins TRBV20-1 to TRBJ1-2, with the D segment identity uncertain. The DNA sequence is as follows: TGCAGTGCTAGAGGACACCAGGAAAATGGCTACACCTTC. Its amino acids are CSARGHQENGYTF.